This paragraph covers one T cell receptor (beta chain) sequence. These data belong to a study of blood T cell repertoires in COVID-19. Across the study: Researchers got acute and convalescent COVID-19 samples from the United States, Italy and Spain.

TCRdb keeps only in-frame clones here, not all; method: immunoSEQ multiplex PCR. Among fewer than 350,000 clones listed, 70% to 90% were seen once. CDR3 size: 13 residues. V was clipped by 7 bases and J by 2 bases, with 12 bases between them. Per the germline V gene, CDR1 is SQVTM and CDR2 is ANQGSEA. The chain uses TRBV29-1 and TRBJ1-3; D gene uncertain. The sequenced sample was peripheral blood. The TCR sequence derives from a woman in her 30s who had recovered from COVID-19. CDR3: CSANSMTGNTIYF. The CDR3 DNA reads TGCAGCGCCAATAGTATGACTGGAAACACCATATATTTT.